This entry lists 23 T cell receptor beta chains sequenced from one sample in a study of long-term antiretroviral therapy in people with HIV. Survey-level resolution applied to immunoSEQ assay v3.0. The table came from immunoSEQ multiplex PCR; TCRdb's copy has only in-frame clones and leaves some out. The sample carries fewer than 10,000 clones, roughly 89% recorded once. Sequenced material: unsorted PBMCs, taken 0.3 years before starting antiretroviral therapy. The receptors originated from a man aged 25 to 40 with HIV.

This chain links TRBV10-2 with TRBJ2-7; 9 nucleotides align to TRBD2. Germline CDR1 reads WSHSY; CDR2 reads SAAADI. V trimming: 3 bases; J trimming: 4 bases; junction bases outside the gene matches: 13. This CDR3 has 17 amino acids. CDR3 in amino acids: CASSEVTVAGDVYEQYF. In nucleotides, the CDR3 is TGCGCCAGCAGTGAAGTGACGGTAGCGGGAGACGTTTACGAGCAGTACTTC.

This chain connects TRBV28 to TRBJ2-7; 10 positions agree with TRBD2. Trimming at V came to 6 bases and at J to 0 bases, leaving 5 bases not matched to a gene. The V gene's germline CDR1 is MDHEN and CDR2 SYDVKM. The CDR3 contains 15 residues. CDR3 coding DNA: TGTGCCAGCAGAATTAGCGGGAGGTCCTCCTACGAGCAGTACTTC. Encoded protein: CASRISGRSSYEQYF.

J is TRBJ2-2 and V is TRBV19, with a possible D match to TRBD1 (5 bases). The V gene's germline CDR1 is LNHDA and CDR2 SQIVND (reference sequence). The CDR3 consists of 14 residues. V gave up 4 bases and J gave up 3 bases, with 9 bases separating them. CDR3 in amino acids: CASSTSGYTGELFF. Written as DNA, the CDR3 is TGTGCCAGTAGTACATCAGGGTACACCGGGGAGCTGTTTTTT.

The chain joins TRBV7-8 to TRBJ1-1; D is ambiguous. The CDR3 contains 12 residues. Germline CDR1 reads SGHVS; CDR2 reads FQNEAQ. The V end was cut by 10 bases, the J end by 1 base, with 10 bases between. CDR3 loop: CATHSWNTEAFF. The CDR3 region has the DNA TGTGCCACCCATTCATGGAACACTGAAGCTTTCTTT.

V usage is TRBV28 and J usage is TRBJ2-7; 12 positions match TRBD2. The CDR3 extends over 17 amino acids. CDR1 and CDR2 (germline): MDHEN, SYDVKM. The V gene end was trimmed by 6 bases and the J gene end by 5 bases; junction bases not matched to a gene: 14. Written as DNA, the CDR3 is TGTGCCAGCAGCTCCAGACTAGCGGGGGACTCTTCTCACGAGCAGTACTTC. It specifies CASSSRLAGDSSHEQYF.

This clone was seen just once. This chain joins TRBV30 and TRBJ1-1; D is unresolved. Trimming stripped 4 bases from V and 2 bases from J, with 5 bases between. The CDR3 has 11 residues. Germline values: CDR1 GTSNPN, CDR2 SVGIG (reference sequence). This CDR3 is CAWILNTEAFF. The CDR3 DNA is TGTGCCTGGATCCTCAACACTGAAGCTTTCTTT. Full variable domain (remainder filled in from reference TRBV30 and TRBJ1-1): SQTIHQWPATLVQPVGSPLSLECTVEGTSNPNLYWYRQAAGRGLQLLFYSVGIGQISSEVPQNLSASRPQDRQFILSSKKLLLSDSGFYLCAWILNTEAFFGQGTRLTVV.

V usage is TRBV18 and J usage is TRBJ1-5, with 9 bases fitting TRBD1. Germline V gene lookup returns CDR1 KGHSH and CDR2 LQKENI. This CDR3 has 15 amino acids. V was pared by 0 bases and J by 12 bases, with 9 bases of the junction left unmatched. The CDR3 reads CASSPPGQGRMRQHF. The CDR3 DNA sequence: TGTGCCAGCTCACCACCGGGACAGGGACGAATGCGCCAGCATTTT.

This clone came up once. The chain couples TRBV27 to TRBJ2-7; D may be TRBD2 (7 bases). V gave up 5 bases and J gave up 7 bases, with 18 bases separating them. The CDR3 has 14 residues. Germline V gene lookup returns CDR1 MNHEY and CDR2 SMNVEV (reference sequence). The CDR3: CASSPLAGAREQYF. CDR3 DNA: TGTGCCAGCAGTCCATTGGCGGGGGCTCGGGAGCAGTACTTC.

The gene calls are TRBV5-1 and TRBJ1-5; tentatively, D is TRBD1 (5 bases). Trimming removed 0 bases from V and 4 bases from J, with 8 bases in between. This CDR3 contains 14 residues. CDR1 and CDR2 (germline): SGHRS, YFSETQ. The CDR3 nucleotides read TGCGCCAGCAGCTTGGAGGGGCTGAATCAGCCCCAGCATTTT. It is translated as CASSLEGLNQPQHF.

This clone was seen a handful of times. The chain employs TRBV6-5 and TRBJ2-2; D is possibly TRBD2 (5 bases). Germline V gene lookup returns CDR1 MNHEY and CDR2 SVGAGI. CDR3 length: 12 amino acids. Trimming removed 11 bases from V and 4 bases from J, with 11 bases in between. The CDR3 sequence is CASSGFTGELFF. The CDR3 region has the DNA TGTGCCTCCAGCGGATTCACCGGGGAGCTGTTTTTT.

The chain combines TRBV5-4 with TRBJ2-1; the D gene is possibly TRBD2 (7 bases). The CDR3 is 16 amino acids. Germline V gene lookup returns CDR1 SGHNT and CDR2 YYREEE (reference sequence). V gave up 0 bases and J gave up 5 bases, with 15 bases separating them. The CDR3 nucleotides read TGTGCCAGCAGCTTGGGTCCGGGGGGCTTCGACAATGAGCAGTTCTTC. The encoded protein is CASSLGPGGFDNEQFF.

This sequence joins TRBV27 and TRBJ2-4; perhaps TRBD1 as D (6 bases). CDR1 is MNHEY, CDR2 SMNVEV, per germline (reference sequence). Trimming removed 2 bases from V and 1 base from J, with 21 bases in between. The CDR3 consists of 19 residues. The CDR3 coding sequence is TGTGCCAGCAGTTTAAGGAGTCTTGGGCAGGGGTACGCCAAAAACATTCAGTACTTC. It specifies CASSLRSLGQGYAKNIQYF.

The chain uses TRBV19 and TRBJ1-1; D is undetermined. In germline, CDR1 is LNHDA, CDR2 SQIVND (reference sequence). The CDR3 spans 13 residues. Deletions cut 6 bases from V and 1 base from J, with 9 bases between. The CDR3 nucleotides read TGTGCCAGTAGGGTACAGAAGAACACTGAAGCTTTCTTT. As protein: CASRVQKNTEAFF.

This rearrangement joins TRBV4-3 to TRBJ1-3, with unresolved D. The V end was cut by 0 bases, the J end by 0 bases, with 9 bases between. This CDR3 spans 16 amino acids. Germline loops: CDR1 LGHNA, CDR2 YSLEER. CDR3 region: CASSQDARSSGNTIYF. The CDR3 DNA sequence: TGCGCCAGCAGCCAAGACGCCAGGTCCTCTGGAAACACCATATATTTT.

The chain carries TRBV9 and TRBJ2-7, with 9 nucleotides matching TRBD2. Trimming cost V 2 bases and J 4 bases; bases outside gene matches: 4. The CDR3 has 14 amino acids. The germline CDR1 and CDR2 sequences are SGDLS and YYNGEE. The DNA of the CDR3 is TGTGCCAGCAGCGTGGGACTAGCAAATTACGAGCAGTACTTC. Its translation: CASSVGLANYEQYF.

J is TRBJ1-2 and V is TRBV4-2; tentatively, D is TRBD1 (5 bases). The CDR3 spans 18 residues. Germline CDR1 is LGHNA and CDR2 is YNFKEQ. Trimming removed 1 base at V and 0 bases at J, with 18 bases between. In nucleotides, the CDR3 is TGTGCCAGCAGCCAAGTCAGAGGGCTTCAGGGATCTAACTATGGCTACACCTTC. Amino acid sequence: CASSQVRGLQGSNYGYTF.

The rearrangement links TRBV11-2 to TRBJ1-6, with a weak D call TRBD1 (5 bases). The V end lost 0 bases, the J end lost 6 bases, and 12 bases lay between the germline ends. CDR1 is SGHAT, CDR2 FQNNGV, per germline. CDR3 length: 16 amino acids. The CDR3: CASSLDLGQSNSPLHF. The CDR3 DNA follows: TGTGCCAGCAGCTTAGATTTAGGACAAAGTAATTCACCCCTCCACTTT.

The V gene is TRBV7-9, the J gene TRBJ2-7; D may be TRBD1 (5 bases). The CDR3 has 12 residues. The V gene lost 4 bases and the J gene lost 3 bases, with 7 bases spanning the gap. Germline V lookup: CDR1 SEHNR, CDR2 FQNEAQ (reference sequence). CDR3: CASSSQGYEQYF. CDR3 DNA sequence: TGTGCCAGCAGCTCTCAGGGCTACGAGCAGTACTTC.

This chain uses TRBV4-1 with TRBJ1-1; a weak D match, TRBD1 (6 bases). With 2 bases removed from V and 1 base from J, the gap between germline ends came to 11 bases. From germline, CDR1 is MGHRA and CDR2 YSYEKL. CDR3 size: 15 residues. The CDR3 DNA reads as TGCGCCAGCAGCCAATATGAGACAGGGAACACTGAAGCTTTCTTT. As protein: CASSQYETGNTEAFF.

This clone was counted between two and nine times. The rearrangement joins TRBV18 to TRBJ2-2, with 10 bases fitting TRBD1. This CDR3 has 15 residues. The V gene end was trimmed by 3 bases and the J gene end by 4 bases; junction bases not matched to a gene: 2. CDR1 KGHSH and CDR2 LQKENI come from the germline V gene. The CDR3 reads CASSPRTGGTGELFF. DNA for the CDR3: TGTGCCAGCTCACCGCGGACAGGGGGCACCGGGGAGCTGTTTTTT.

This clone is a singleton in its sample. This chain uses TRBV5-1 with TRBJ1-2; no clear D gene. The CDR3 has 13 amino acids. V gave up 0 bases and J gave up 5 bases, with 8 bases separating them. Germline V gene lookup returns CDR1 SGHRS and CDR2 YFSETQ. The CDR3 here is CASSLAAAYGYTF. DNA of the CDR3: TGCGCCAGCAGCTTGGCGGCAGCTTATGGCTACACCTTC.

The V call is TRBV28, the J call TRBJ2-3; no definite D call. CDR3 length: 13 residues. Germline V lookup: CDR1 MDHEN, CDR2 SYDVKM. The V end was cut by 2 bases, the J end by 0 bases, with 3 bases between. The chain's CDR3 is CASSLDSTDTQYF. The CDR3 DNA follows: TGTGCCAGCAGTTTAGACAGCACAGATACGCAGTATTTT.

The rearrangement joins TRBV4-3 to TRBJ2-7; 7 positions match TRBD1. V lost 1 base, J lost 5 bases, and 5 bases stayed unmatched. This CDR3 contains 14 residues. From germline, CDR1 is LGHNA and CDR2 YSLEER. CDR3 sequence reads: CASSQVGGRDEQYF. The CDR3 DNA reads as TGCGCCAGCAGCCAAGTAGGGGGCAGGGACGAGCAGTACTTC.